This TCR beta chain comes out of a study of identical twins. Study-level points and caveats: Twins showed weaker excess sharing in their beta out-of-frame sequences. Invariant cells of the MAIT and iNKT types might have partly distorted the zero-insertion analyses. Its conclusions, products of cross-sectional statistical analysis, did not come from following the same donors.

The CDR3 has 15 amino acids. V gave up 3 bases and J gave up 4 bases; unmatched junction bases: 6. This clonotype was found a few times. Its matching antigen is unknown. Template switching, a step in the protocol, added a universal primer site, and cDNA carried unique molecular identifiers. TCRdb independently ran MiXCR on the 5' RACE reads; one entry per CDR3 protein. Among 1.5 million to 2 million distinct CDR3 sequences, 32% were seen once, and the ten largest hold over 0.25%. The TCR originated in a newborn girl in good health. This chain links TRBV12-3 or TRBV12-4 with TRBJ2-1, with TRBD2 matching 7 bases. Sequencing used cord blood. The CDR3 loop is CASSFSGLLYNEQFF. CDR3 bases: TGTGCCAGCAGTTTTTCGGGACTATTGTACAATGAGCAGTTCTTC.